This T cell receptor beta chain came from a study of blood T cell repertoires in COVID-19 (dated by TCRdb to between 2020 and 2021). About the investigation overall: Collaborator samples came from the United States, Italy and Spain and covered acute and convalescent phases of COVID-19. The material from the prospective study consisted of cDNA or gDNA derived from T cells, B-cell-depleted T cells, or PBMCs. Subjects who had been exposed to COVID-19, were actively infected with it, or had recovered from it provided the deeply sampled blood TCRbeta repertoires that made up the dataset. A freely available public database, intended as a resource for researchers studying the immune response to SARS-CoV-2, is where the repertoires were released. Samples were obtained from the ongoing ImmuneRACE study (first 160 participants) and from 950 to 1,500 subjects provided by 6 global collaborators. Sample metadata almost always included a de-identified subject ID, COVID-19 status, age in years and sex. HLA class I and class II types, where available, came from metadata supplied by the sample provider rather than from assay-based typing. Here is what the overall study found, with its caveats: Clinical and demographic metadata were provided uncurated, with the amount varying by source and participant.

Taken from cysteine to phenylalanine, the CDR3 has 15 residues. Only CDR3 DNA is held: 45 bases, read in frame from base 1. V gives up 2 bases and J gives up 5 bases, and the segment between their germline ends measures 13 bases. Looking up the germline V gene (reference sequence) yields CDR1 SGHNT and CDR2 YYREEE. As concerns this clone: No antigen is known for it. No base-level quality is on record; no much larger clone is a single base apart.

TCRbeta CDR3 regions were amplified from genomic DNA using the immunoSEQ Assay, a bias-controlled multiplex PCR. From the authors' description of their analysis: The number of nucleated cells in each sample was estimated from the amplification of reference gene primers within the assay. Sequence reads were collapsed and filtered to measure the absolute abundance of every unique TCRbeta CDR3 rearrangement. For each sample, productive Simpson clonality was calculated as the square root of Simpson's diversity index over productive rearrangements. TCRdb took this table from immuneACCESS and kept in-frame rearrangements with V and J called. Such tables lack part of the clones; where checked against another copy, unresolved V genes explain under half of the gap, and the rest is unexplained. The V and J calls and clone size are taken from that table; D and trimming were inferred from the DNA. This sample holds a few hundred thousand clones; approximately 89% were observed only once. Of the sample, roughly 9.8% is held by the ten largest clones.

Samples from volunteer blood donors who had recovered from COVID-19 were contributed by a second Seattle source. Each collaborating institution followed its own protocols to collect whole blood in K2EDTA tubes. For TCRbeta analysis, collaborator samples were shipped as frozen whole blood, as isolated PBMCs, or as DNA extracted from either sample type. This sequence was found in a man aged 40-55 years who had recovered from COVID-19. The sequencing sample was made of peripheral blood. The V and J segments used are TRBV5-4 and TRBJ2-2; no confident D gene assignment can be made. The CDR3 loop reads CASSFIPEKTGELFF. The DNA sequence is given as TGTGCCAGCAGCTTCATTCCGGAGAAAACCGGGGAGCTGTTTTTT. The entire variable domain, with the stretches around the CDR3 drawn from the reference TRBV5-4 and TRBJ2-2 proteins, is ETGVTQSPTHLIKTRGQQVTLRCSSQSGHNTVSWYQQALGQGPQFIFQYYREEENGRGNFPPRFSGLQFPNYSSELNVNALELDDSALYLCASSFIPEKTGELFFGEGSRLTVL.